Below are 22 T cell receptor beta chains sequenced from a single sample in a study of blood T cell repertoires in COVID-19. Measured with immunoSEQ multiplex PCR; TCRdb has only the in-frame clones, and not every one. This table has some 260,000 clones, around 86% appearing once. Source material: PBMCs or T cells enriched from blood (not recorded which). Receptor source: a man aged 35 to 55 who had recovered from COVID-19.

This sequence joins TRBV5-1 and TRBJ2-7; D gene uncertain. Trimming took 1 base from V and 5 from J, leaving 13 bases between them. The CDR3 totals 14 residues. The germline CDR1 and CDR2 sequences are SGHRS and YFSETQ. The CDR3 region is CASSLMLGDHEQYF. CDR3 bases: TGCGCCAGCAGCTTGATGCTAGGAGACCACGAGCAGTACTTC.

The V gene is TRBV2, the J gene TRBJ1-4; TRBD1 agrees at 7 bases. With V trimmed by 2 bases and J by 10 bases, 7 bases remained unmatched. Germline CDR1 SNHLY, CDR2 FYNNEI. This CDR3 is built from 14 residues. The CDR3 sequence is CASSELRGSGKLFF. Here the CDR3 DNA reads TGTGCCAGCAGTGAACTCAGGGGGAGTGGAAAACTGTTTTTT.

CDR3 protein: CASSAQTFTEAFF. DNA of the CDR3: TGTGCCAGCAGCGCACAGACCTTCACTGAAGCTTTCTTT. The chain joins TRBV9 to TRBJ1-1; D not certain. V gave up 3 bases and J gave up 4 bases, with 10 bases separating them. The CDR3 runs to 13 residues. The germline gives CDR1 SGDLS, CDR2 YYNGEE.

A single count supports this clone. This chain's CDR3 is CAISGQAGGSYEQYF. CDR3 nucleotides: TGTGCCATCAGTGGCCAAGCGGGAGGGTCGTACGAGCAGTACTTC. The chain has TRBV10-3 and TRBJ2-7; 10 nucleotides match TRBD2. Germline values: CDR1 ENHRY, CDR2 SYGVKD. V was clipped by 4 bases and J by 4 bases; unmatched bases: 7. This CDR3 is 15 amino acids long.

The chain employs TRBV12-3 or TRBV12-4 and TRBJ1-1; D is perhaps TRBD1 (6 bases). With 6 bases removed from V and 9 bases from J, the gap between germline ends came to 14 bases. The CDR3 totals 12 residues. The CDR3 loop reads CASSRDINQAFF. The CDR3 region has the DNA TGTGCCAGCAGCCGGGACATCAATCAAGCTTTCTTT.

The rearrangement joins TRBV3-1 (or the pseudogene TRBV3-2) to TRBJ2-2; possible D gene TRBD1, 6 bases. The CDR3 contains 16 residues. Per the germline V gene, CDR1 is LGHDT and CDR2 is YNNKEL (reference sequence). The V gene lost 4 bases and the J gene lost 5 bases, with 17 bases spanning the gap. CDR3 DNA sequence: TGTGCCAGCAGCCCGTTCCTTGGGGGCGCAACCGGGGAGCTGTTTTTT. Amino acids: CASSPFLGGATGELFF.

The rearrangement joins TRBV7-2 to TRBJ2-7, with D unresolved. CDR3 size: 13 residues. Trimming shortened V by 3 bases and J by 5 bases, and 11 bases separated the two germline ends. Germline lookup yields CDR1 SGHTA and CDR2 FQGNSA. The CDR3 bases are TGTGCCAGCAGCTTGAACTATTCAGACGAGCAGTACTTC. Its protein is CASSLNYSDEQYF.

The gene calls are TRBV28 and TRBJ2-5, with 13 bases matching TRBD2. The CDR3 length is 16 residues. Looked up from germline, CDR1 is MDHEN and CDR2 is SYDVKM. Germline trimming cut 4 bases from V and 4 bases from J; bases unmatched to any gene: 6. For the CDR3, the DNA is TGTGCCAGCAGTTCGGGACTAGCGGGACTGGGAGAGACCCAGTACTTC. Its protein is CASSSGLAGLGETQYF.

V gene TRBV10-3 combines with J gene TRBJ2-2; TRBD2 matches at 9 bases. After removal of 9 bases from V and 5 bases from J, the junction contained 10 bases not matched to a gene. This CDR3 contains 15 residues. Germline loops: CDR1 ENHRY, CDR2 SYGVKD. The CDR3 sequence: CAMAGGTSLTGELFF. For the CDR3, the DNA is TGTGCCATGGCGGGCGGGACTAGCTTAACCGGGGAGCTGTTTTTT.

This clone was seen only once. In the same sample, other DNA sequences code for this CDR3. V and J are TRBV5-4 and TRBJ1-6; 7 nucleotides align to TRBD1. Looked up from germline, CDR1 is SGHNT and CDR2 is YYREEE (reference sequence). V trimming: 0 bases; J trimming: 0 bases; junction bases outside the gene matches: 0. The CDR3 length is 16 residues. CDR3 sequence reads: CASSLDRGSYNSPLHF. In DNA form, the CDR3 reads TGTGCCAGCAGCTTGGACAGGGGCTCCTATAATTCACCCCTCCACTTT.

The chain joins TRBV28 to TRBJ2-1; TRBD1 aligns across 8 bases. CDR1 and CDR2 (germline): MDHEN, SYDVKM. The CDR3 spans 13 residues. J lost 10 bases, V lost 6 bases, and 8 bases had no gene match. The CDR3 coding sequence is TGTGCCAGCAGCCAGACAGGGGAAAGAGAGCAGTTCTTC. It specifies CASSQTGEREQFF.

This clone showed up just once. The chain carries TRBV28 and TRBJ1-2; 7 nucleotides align to TRBD1. Germline V CDR1 and CDR2: MDHEN, SYDVKM. J lost 3 bases, V lost 7 bases, and 8 bases had no gene match. CDR3 length: 14 amino acids. The CDR3 reads CASTRQGSHYGYTF. DNA for the CDR3: TGTGCCAGCACCCGACAGGGCTCACACTATGGCTACACCTTC.

This clone was detected a few times. The chain recombines TRBV30 with TRBJ1-2; possible D gene TRBD1, 5 bases. The germline CDR1 and CDR2 sequences are GTSNPN and SVGIG (reference sequence). The V gene lost 3 bases and the J gene lost 8 bases, with 19 bases spanning the gap. The CDR3 length is 14 residues. DNA for the CDR3: TGTGCCTGGAGCTCGGGAGGGACCGCGGAAGGCTACACCTTC. Translation: CAWSSGGTAEGYTF. The complete variable domain, with remaining parts taken from reference TRBV30 and TRBJ1-2, reads SQTIHQWPATLVQPVGSPLSLECTVEGTSNPNLYWYRQAAGRGLQLLFYSVGIGQISSEVPQNLSASRPQDRQFILSSKKLLLSDSGFYLCAWSSGGTAEGYTFGSGTRLTVV.

V gene TRBV6-1 combines with J gene TRBJ2-7; 8 bases are shared with TRBD1. The CDR3 has 19 residues. V dropped 2 bases and J dropped 7; count of bases not matched to a gene: 22. The V gene's germline CDR1 is MNHNS and CDR2 SASEGT. The CDR3 bases are TGTGCCAGCAGTGAAATAGCCGGCAGGGGGCGATTTGGAACTACTGAGCAGTACTTC. This translates into CASSEIAGRGRFGTTEQYF.

The chain employs TRBV27 and TRBJ1-2; D is unclear. The CDR3 spans 15 residues. Germline loops: CDR1 MNHEY, CDR2 SMNVEV (reference sequence). The V and J ends lost 2 bases and 4 bases respectively, with 14 bases between them. Written as DNA, the CDR3 is TGTGCCAGCAGTTTAGTGTTTTCGGGATCCTATGGCTACACCTTC. Translating gives CASSLVFSGSYGYTF.

The DNA of the CDR3 is TGTGCCAGTAGTATCCGCTCGGTAATCGGCTATGGCTACACCTTC. This sequence encodes CASSIRSVIGYGYTF. The chain links TRBV19 to TRBJ1-2; D is uncertain. There are 15 residues in the CDR3. The germline V and J ends were trimmed by 3 bases and 4 bases, with 15 bases remaining between them. Looked up from germline, CDR1 is LNHDA and CDR2 is SQIVND (reference sequence). Variable domain in full (rest from reference TRBV19 and TRBJ1-2): DGGITQSPKYLFRKEGQNVTLSCEQNLNHDAMYWYRQDPGQGLRLIYYSQIVNDFQKGDIAEGYSVSREKKESFPLTVTSAQKNPTAFYLCASSIRSVIGYGYTFGSGTRLTVV.

The chain carries TRBV24-1 and TRBJ2-1; 9 nucleotides line up with TRBD2. Unmatched junction bases numbered 6, after V lost 7 bases and J lost 6 bases. The CDR3 spans 14 residues. Per germline, CDR1 KGHDR and CDR2 SFDVKD. CDR3 DNA: TGTGCCACCAGAGGCGGGAGGGCTTTCAATGAGCAGTTCTTC. Translation: CATRGGRAFNEQFF.

The chain links TRBV4-1 to TRBJ1-2; D is unresolved. V was trimmed by 0 bases and J by 7 bases, leaving 15 bases between them. Germline V gene data show CDR1 as MGHRA and CDR2 as YSYEKL. The CDR3 extends over 15 amino acids. The CDR3, as DNA: TGCGCCAGCAGCCAAGATTCCCTGCCGAGAGTTGGCTACACCTTC. It codes for CASSQDSLPRVGYTF.

This chain links TRBV19 with TRBJ1-2; 8 nucleotides line up with TRBD1. Per the germline V gene, CDR1 is LNHDA and CDR2 is SQIVND (reference sequence). CDR3 length: 13 residues. Unmatched junction bases numbered 1, after V lost 2 bases and J lost 5 bases. The CDR3, as DNA: TGTGCCAGTAGTATAAGGACAGGGTATGGCTACACCTTC. It codes for CASSIRTGYGYTF.

DNA of the CDR3: TGCAGTGCTAGTTACATGAACACTGAAGCTTTCTTT. Translated, it gives CSASYMNTEAFF. The gene calls are TRBV20-1 and TRBJ1-1, with D hard to call. The germline CDR1 and CDR2 sequences are DFQATT and SNEGSKA (reference sequence). The CDR3 extends over 12 amino acids. V was shortened by 3 bases and J by 0 bases, with 5 bases between the two germline ends.

This clone came up many times. The gene calls are TRBV7-9 and TRBJ2-3; possibly TRBD2 for D (6 bases). V dropped 11 bases and J dropped 2 bases, with 11 bases sitting between them. Germline V gene sequence: CDR1 SEHNR, CDR2 FQNEAQ (reference sequence). The CDR3 covers 12 residues. CDR3 in amino acids: CADGDFTDTQYF. DNA of the CDR3: TGTGCCGATGGGGACTTCACAGATACGCAGTATTTT.

This clone showed up just a few times. The rearrangement uses TRBV10-3 and TRBJ2-3; 7 bases are shared with TRBD2. The CDR3 loop spans 17 amino acids. Germline V gene sequence: CDR1 ENHRY, CDR2 SYGVKD. V was clipped by 2 bases and J by 0 bases; unmatched bases: 8. The CDR3 sequence: CAISERGWRGSTDTQYF. The CDR3 DNA sequence: TGTGCCATCAGTGAGAGAGGATGGCGGGGGAGCACAGATACGCAGTATTTT.